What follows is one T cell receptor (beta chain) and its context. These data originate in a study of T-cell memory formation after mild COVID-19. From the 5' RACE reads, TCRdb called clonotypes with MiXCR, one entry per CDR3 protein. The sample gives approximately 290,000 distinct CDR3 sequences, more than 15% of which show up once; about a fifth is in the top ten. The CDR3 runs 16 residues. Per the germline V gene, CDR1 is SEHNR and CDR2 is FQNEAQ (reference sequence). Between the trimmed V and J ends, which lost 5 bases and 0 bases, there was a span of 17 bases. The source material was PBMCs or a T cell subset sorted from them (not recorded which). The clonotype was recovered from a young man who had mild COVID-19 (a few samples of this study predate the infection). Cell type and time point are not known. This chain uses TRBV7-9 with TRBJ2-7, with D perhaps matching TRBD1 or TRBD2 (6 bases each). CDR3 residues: CASSPLGGSSSYEQYF. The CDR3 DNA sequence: TGTGCCAGCAGCCCCCTGGGGGGCTCCAGCTCCTACGAGCAGTACTTC.